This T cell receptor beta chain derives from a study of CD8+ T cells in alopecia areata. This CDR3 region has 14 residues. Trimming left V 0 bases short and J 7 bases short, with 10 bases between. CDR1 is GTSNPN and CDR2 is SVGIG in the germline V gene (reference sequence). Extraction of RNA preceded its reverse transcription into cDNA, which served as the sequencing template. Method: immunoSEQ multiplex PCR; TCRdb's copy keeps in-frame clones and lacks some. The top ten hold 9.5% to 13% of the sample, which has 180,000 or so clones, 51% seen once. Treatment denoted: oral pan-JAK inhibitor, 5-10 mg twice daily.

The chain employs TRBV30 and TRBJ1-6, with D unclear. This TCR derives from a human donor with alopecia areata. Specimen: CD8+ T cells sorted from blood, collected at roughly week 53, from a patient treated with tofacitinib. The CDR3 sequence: CAWSVEVYNSPLHF. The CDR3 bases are TGTGCCTGGAGTGTCGAAGTGTACAATTCACCCCTCCACTTT.